This T cell receptor (beta chain) was recorded in a study of blood T cell repertoires in COVID-19. Study-level information: Samples representing acute and convalescent COVID-19 were sourced from the United States, Italy and Spain. T cells, B-cell-depleted T cells, or PBMCs supplied cDNA or gDNA.

The CDR3 is 13 residues long. The V gene's germline CDR1 is GTSNPN and CDR2 SVGIG (reference sequence). Trimming removed 0 bases at V and 6 bases at J, with 11 bases between. In this sample, this clone turned up a few times. Per the original methods: Estimated nucleated cell counts came from reference gene primer amplification. Profiled with immunoSEQ multiplex PCR; TCRdb holds only in-frame clones, not every one. For V, J and clone size, that table is used; D and trimming come from the DNA. The sample carries around 60,000 clones, 86% recorded once. Sequencing used peripheral blood. This clonotype was obtained from a man aged 40-50 years with acute or convalescent COVID-19. The rearrangement uses TRBV30 and TRBJ1-2; D might be TRBD1 (6 bases). The DNA of the CDR3 is TGTGCCTGGAGTGTTAAGGACAGCCATGGCTACACCTTC. Its translation is CAWSVKDSHGYTF.